This T cell receptor beta chain emerged from a study of OX40 agonist ivuxolimab in advanced cancers. Using immunoSEQ multiplex PCR, the repertoire was profiled, and TCRdb retains in-frame clones only, with some absent. The sample has 11,000 to 15,000 clones, about 86% seen once. Trimming cost V 9 bases and J 2 bases, with 7 bases left between them. CDR1 LNHDA and CDR2 SQIVND come from the germline V gene (reference sequence). The CDR3 sequence is 11 residues long. The clonotype comes from an adult with an advanced solid tumor such as melanoma, head and neck, liver or kidney cancer. The material sequenced was CD4+ or CD8+ T cells sorted from blood, taken in a trial of the OX40 agonist ivuxolimab. The chain carries TRBV19 and TRBJ2-5, with unresolved D. The CDR3, as DNA: TGTGCCAGCCAGATGCAAGAGACCCAGTACTTC. Its protein is CASQMQETQYF.